One and the same sample provided the 19 T cell receptor beta chains below, sequenced in a study of a mutant IDH1 vaccine in newly diagnosed glioma. Generated by immunoSEQ multiplex PCR, the TCRdb table keeps only in-frame clones and is missing some. The sample yields more than 50,000 clones, about two thirds seen once. For these TCRs, the target antigens are not known. Time point of the sample: week 47, end of study. Vaccine doses each comprised 300 ug of mutant IDH1 20-mer peptide, with topical imiquimod. The sequences come from peripheral blood mononuclear cells (PBMCs), collected from a glioma patient whose treatment included an IDH1 peptide vaccine. These receptors were collected from a man aged 40-50 years with glioma. Some clones in this sample may be carry-over from other donors' samples.

The chain combines TRBV15 with TRBJ1-1, with D possibly matching TRBD1 (6 bases). Germline CDR1 LNHNV, CDR2 YYDKDF (reference sequence). V was pared by 3 bases and J by 1 base, with 9 bases between. The CDR3 contains 14 residues. The CDR3 loop is CATSSRGGNTEAFF. The CDR3 nucleotides read TGTGCCACCAGCAGCAGGGGAGGGAACACTGAAGCTTTCTTT.

J is TRBJ2-3 and V is TRBV5-1; D is perhaps TRBD1 (6 bases). CDR1 and CDR2 (germline): SGHRS, YFSETQ. CDR3 length: 14 amino acids. V was trimmed by 4 bases and J by 4 bases, leaving 13 bases between them. The CDR3 region is CASSALGGPDTQYF. The CDR3, as DNA: TGCGCCAGCAGCGCCCTAGGGGGTCCAGATACGCAGTATTTT.

This clone has a handful of counts. The chain recombines TRBV9 with TRBJ1-2; D not resolved. CDR3 length equals 15 residues. V lost 0 bases and J lost 2, with 11 bases in between. Germline lookup yields CDR1 SGDLS and CDR2 YYNGEE. The CDR3 loop is CASSVGSARNYGYTF. The DNA of the CDR3 is TGTGCCAGCAGCGTAGGCTCGGCGCGGAACTATGGCTACACCTTC.

The gene calls are TRBV7-6 and TRBJ1-2, with D perhaps matching TRBD1 (5 bases). Germline loops: CDR1 SGHVS, CDR2 FNYEAQ. With 3 bases removed from V and 4 bases from J, the gap between germline ends came to 9 bases. The CDR3 runs to 13 residues. Here the CDR3 DNA reads TGTGCCAGCAGCTTCTCGGGGGGCTATGGCTACACCTTC. It codes for CASSFSGGYGYTF.

V usage is TRBV5-1 and J usage is TRBJ1-1; TRBD1 agrees at 7 bases. The V and J ends lost 7 bases and 1 base, in that order; junction bases with no gene match: 1. The CDR3 has 12 amino acids. Germline CDR1 SGHRS, CDR2 YFSETQ. Written as DNA, the CDR3 is TGCGCCAGCGGGGACAGGAACACTGAAGCTTTCTTT. This sequence encodes CASGDRNTEAFF.

This sequence joins TRBV4-1 and TRBJ1-1; perhaps TRBD1 as D (6 bases). The CDR3 runs to 15 residues. CDR1 is MGHRA and CDR2 is YSYEKL in the germline V gene. Trimming took 4 bases from V and 4 from J, leaving 16 bases between them. CDR3 residues: CASSPGWGAVTEAFF. CDR3 nucleotide sequence: TGCGCCAGCAGCCCCGGTTGGGGGGCGGTCACTGAAGCTTTCTTT.

There are a few counts of this clone. The chain has TRBV7-9 and TRBJ2-7; no clear D. CDR3 length: 13 residues. The V and J ends lost 2 bases and 2 bases respectively, with 7 bases between them. Germline lookup yields CDR1 SEHNR and CDR2 FQNEAQ (reference sequence). This chain's CDR3 is CASSLMNPYEQYF. The CDR3 DNA reads as TGTGCCAGCAGCTTAATGAATCCCTACGAGCAGTACTTC.

This clone showed up just a few times. The chain joins TRBV6-1 to TRBJ1-1; TRBD1 matches 9 bases. Trimming removed 6 bases from V and 3 bases from J; junction bases left unmatched: 8. There are 15 residues in the CDR3. In germline, CDR1 is MNHNS, CDR2 SASEGT. CDR3 DNA sequence: TGTGCCAGCAGAACCGGACAGGGGAGGGACACTGAAGCTTTCTTT. Translation: CASRTGQGRDTEAFF.

The rearrangement joins TRBV27 to TRBJ2-2; the D is unclear. The germline V gene encodes CDR1 MNHEY and CDR2 SMNVEV (reference sequence). V lost 3 bases, J lost 3 bases, and 5 bases lay in between. The CDR3 loop spans 13 amino acids. CDR3 bases: TGTGCCAGCAGTTTCGGGCACACCGGGGAGCTGTTTTTT. This codes for CASSFGHTGELFF.

The chain has TRBV10-3 and TRBJ1-1; a possible D gene is TRBD1 (6 bases). V lost 5 bases to trimming and J lost 3 bases, with 13 bases between them. Looked up from germline, CDR1 is ENHRY and CDR2 is SYGVKD. The CDR3 covers 14 residues. The CDR3 coding sequence is TGTGCCATCAGTTACAGGGAAGTGGACACTGAAGCTTTCTTT. Translating it yields CAISYREVDTEAFF.

The CDR3, as DNA: TGTGCCAGCAGCCTTGACGGAGCGTATGGCTACACCTTC. Protein sequence: CASSLDGAYGYTF. J is TRBJ1-2 and V is TRBV6-5, with no clear D. V was cut by 6 bases and J by 5 bases, with 13 bases left in between. The CDR3 has 13 residues. Germline CDR1 and CDR2: MNHEY and SVGAGI.

The CDR3 sequence: CSASDYSQQYF. Written as DNA, the CDR3 is TGCAGTGCCTCCGACTACTCCCAGCAGTACTTC. The chain combines TRBV20-1 with TRBJ2-5, with D maybe TRBD2 (5 bases). CDR3 length: 11 residues. The ends were cut back, 6 bases at V and 11 bases at J, with 16 bases in the middle. In germline, CDR1 is DFQATT, CDR2 SNEGSKA (reference sequence).

This rearrangement joins TRBV5-1 to TRBJ2-2, with D tentatively TRBD2 (6 bases). Trimming took off 1 base at V and 5 bases at J, with 12 bases between the two ends. Per the germline V gene, CDR1 is SGHRS and CDR2 is YFSETQ. CDR3 length: 15 amino acids. The CDR3 sequence is CASSLRASDTGELFF. The CDR3 bases are TGCGCCAGCAGCTTGAGGGCTAGCGATACCGGGGAGCTGTTTTTT.

This clone was counted between two and nine times. The chain uses TRBV15 and TRBJ2-7; D gene ambiguous. Germline values: CDR1 LNHNV, CDR2 YYDKDF (reference sequence). V was pared by 3 bases and J by 2 bases, with 11 bases between. The CDR3 is made up of 14 amino acids. The CDR3 loop is CATSRAREAYEQYF. CDR3 coding DNA: TGTGCCACCAGCAGGGCCCGTGAAGCCTACGAGCAGTACTTC.

The count of this clone is one. The rearrangement links TRBV18 to TRBJ1-2; the D is unclear. Trimming pared 1 base from V and 0 bases from J, leaving 9 bases between. The CDR3 length is 15 residues. Germline V lookup: CDR1 KGHSH, CDR2 LQKENI. CDR3 protein: CASSPQSEANYGYTF. The CDR3, as DNA: TGTGCCAGCTCACCACAGTCGGAAGCTAACTATGGCTACACCTTC.

The gene calls are TRBV7-9 and TRBJ2-7; 7 bases fit TRBD1. The CDR3 totals 14 residues. V dropped 5 bases and J dropped 1; count of bases not matched to a gene: 5. Per germline, CDR1 SEHNR and CDR2 FQNEAQ (reference sequence). CDR3 nucleotides: TGTGCCAGCAGCCGAGGACAGGCGTCCTACGAGCAGTACTTC. Protein sequence: CASSRGQASYEQYF.

This clone was detected only a few times. The chain is built from TRBV29-1 and TRBJ1-2, with 8 bases fitting TRBD1. The junction had 12 bases not matched to a gene; V was cut back by 7 bases and J by 8 bases. Germline CDR1 and CDR2: SQVTM and ANQGSEA. The CDR3 runs to 13 residues. In nucleotides, the CDR3 is TGCAGCGCAGGGGGCAGGGAGGAAGGAGGCTACACCTTC. This encodes CSAGGREEGGYTF.

This chain links TRBV7-9 with TRBJ1-1, with D possibly TRBD1 on 5 matching bases. Looked up from germline, CDR1 is SEHNR and CDR2 is FQNEAQ (reference sequence). This CDR3 spans 13 amino acids. V was trimmed by 3 bases and J by 6 bases, leaving 11 bases between them. The CDR3 sequence: CASSFYGAAEAFF. CDR3 coding DNA: TGTGCCAGCAGCTTCTATGGGGCAGCTGAAGCTTTCTTT.

The chain links TRBV29-1 to TRBJ2-1; 12 bases agree with TRBD2. In germline, CDR1 is SQVTM, CDR2 ANQGSEA. Losses at the gene ends were 6 bases for V and 4 bases for J; bases not matched to a gene: 4. The CDR3 has 14 residues. CDR3 loop: CSVRLAGAYNEQFF. The CDR3 bases are TGCAGCGTACGACTAGCGGGGGCGTACAATGAGCAGTTCTTC.